This passage covers 18 T cell receptor beta chains from one sample sequenced in a study of cytomegalovirus exposure and HLA in healthy donors. Primers included in the PCR were 60 Vbeta and 13 Jbeta primers. Sequenced by immunoSEQ multiplex PCR; TCRdb stores in-frame clones only, minus some. The sample holds around 64,000 clones, 86% seen once. The sample taken for sequencing was PBMCs. All receptors derive from a woman in her twenties or thirties in good health and CMV-seronegative.

The chain recombines TRBV6-1 with TRBJ2-3, with 8 bases aligning to TRBD2. Losses at the gene ends were 1 base for V and 0 bases for J; bases not matched to a gene: 6. The CDR3 length is 17 residues. CDR1 MNHNS and CDR2 SASEGT come from the germline V gene. The CDR3 protein is CASSEVLAGASTDTQYF. The CDR3 DNA follows: TGTGCCAGCAGTGAAGTCCTAGCGGGCGCTAGCACAGATACGCAGTATTTT.

The J gene is TRBJ1-2, the V gene TRBV12-5; tentatively, D is TRBD1 (5 bases). The CDR3 contains 16 residues. In germline, CDR1 is LGHNT, CDR2 FRNRAP. V was clipped by 3 bases and J by 3 bases, with 17 bases between them. CDR3: CASGFTVDTGDYGYTF. The CDR3 DNA reads as TGTGCTAGTGGTTTCACCGTCGATACAGGAGACTATGGCTACACCTTC.

V and J are TRBV29-1 and TRBJ2-3, with TRBD2 as a possible D gene (5 bases). The germline V gene encodes CDR1 SQVTM and CDR2 ANQGSEA. Trimming removed 1 base at V and 1 base at J, with 12 bases between. There are 15 residues in the CDR3. The CDR3 DNA sequence: TGCAGCGTTGAAGGGGCTAGCTGGGGCACAGATACGCAGTATTTT. This sequence encodes CSVEGASWGTDTQYF.

The chain carries TRBV19 and TRBJ2-7; tentative D call: TRBD2 (5 bases). The CDR3 is 15 residues long. Germline CDR1 is LNHDA and CDR2 is SQIVND (reference sequence). V shed 0 bases and J shed 1 base, with 10 bases lying between them. CDR3 loop: CASSIEASGSYEQYF. CDR3 nucleotides: TGTGCCAGTAGTATAGAGGCCAGCGGTTCCTACGAGCAGTACTTC.

This sequence joins TRBV5-1 and TRBJ2-3; 13 bases match TRBD2. The ends lost 0 bases at V and 4 bases at J; junction bases unmatched: 8. Germline V gives CDR1 SGHRS, CDR2 YFSETQ. The CDR3 sequence is 18 residues long. This CDR3 is CASSLAKRLAGGADTQYF. As DNA, the CDR3 is TGCGCCAGCAGCTTGGCCAAGCGACTAGCGGGAGGAGCAGATACGCAGTATTTT.

The V and J genes are TRBV7-9 and TRBJ2-3, with 7 bases lining up with TRBD2. Germline CDR1 SEHNR, CDR2 FQNEAQ (reference sequence). This CDR3 has 16 amino acids. The ends lost 5 bases at V and 2 bases at J; junction bases unmatched: 10. The CDR3 reads CASSPRGSSTTDTQYF. Here the CDR3 DNA reads TGTGCCAGCAGCCCGCGGGGGAGCAGCACCACAGATACGCAGTATTTT.

The chain couples TRBV2 to TRBJ1-1; TRBD1 aligns across 7 bases. The V gene's germline CDR1 is SNHLY and CDR2 FYNNEI. The CDR3 consists of 15 residues. V trimming: 6 bases; J trimming: 8 bases; junction bases outside the gene matches: 15. CDR3 sequence: CASSPKGTDLEEAFF. CDR3 DNA: TGTGCCAGCAGCCCAAAGGGGACAGACCTCGAAGAAGCTTTCTTT.

The chain recombines TRBV4-2 with TRBJ2-1, with 12 positions matching TRBD2. CDR1 is LGHNA and CDR2 is YNFKEQ in the germline V gene. V was pared by 1 base and J by 0 bases, with 10 bases of the junction left unmatched. The CDR3 has 20 amino acids. The chain's CDR3 is CASSQAPGTSGLSSYNEQFF. The CDR3 region has the DNA TGTGCCAGCAGCCAAGCCCCCGGGACTAGCGGGTTGAGCTCCTACAATGAGCAGTTCTTC.

About this clone: Germline is not matched at one junction end, which may reflect a read error. The chain has TRBV7-9 and TRBJ2-7; 9 bases agree with TRBD2. The CDR3 covers 16 residues. The germline V gene encodes CDR1 SEHNR and CDR2 FQNEAQ (reference sequence). CDR3: CSSSLGGLAWTYEQYF. As DNA, the CDR3 is TGTTCCAGCAGCTTAGGGGGACTAGCATGGACCTACGAGCAGTACTTC.

This clone was seen only once. The chain has TRBV28 and TRBJ2-7, with 7 bases that match TRBD1. CDR1 and CDR2 from the germline V gene are MDHEN and SYDVKM. The ends lost 4 bases at V and 2 bases at J; junction bases unmatched: 17. The CDR3 is 18 amino acids. CDR3 residues: CASSSITHLRTGTYEQYF. The CDR3, as DNA: TGTGCCAGCAGTTCTATCACCCACCTTCGGACAGGAACCTACGAGCAGTACTTC.

The chain combines TRBV28 with TRBJ2-7; TRBD2 might be the D (7 bases). This CDR3 region has 15 residues. Trimming removed 0 bases from V and 0 bases from J, with 9 bases in between. Germline CDR1 MDHEN, CDR2 SYDVKM. CDR3 sequence: CASSLWGGRSYEQYF. CDR3 sequence (DNA): TGTGCCAGCAGTTTATGGGGGGGGCGCTCCTACGAGCAGTACTTC. The full variable domain, completed using reference TRBV28 and TRBJ2-7, is DVKVTQSSRYLVKRTGEKVFLECVQDMDHENMFWYRQDPGLGLRLIYFSYDVKMKEKGDIPEGYSVSREKKERFSLILESASTNQTSMYLCASSLWGGRSYEQYFGPGTRLTVT.

There are a few counts of this clone. CDR3 residues: CASSWTGLGNTIYF. The CDR3 DNA sequence: TGTGCCAGCAGCTGGACAGGGTTAGGAAACACCATATATTTT. V gene TRBV5-5 combines with J gene TRBJ1-3, with TRBD1 identical over 8 bases. In germline, CDR1 is SGHKS, CDR2 YYEKEE (reference sequence). J lost 4 bases, V lost 3 bases, and 3 bases had no gene match. This CDR3 spans 14 amino acids. Variable domain in full (rest from reference TRBV5-5 and TRBJ1-3): DAGVTQSPTHLIKTRGQQVTLRCSPISGHKSVSWYQQVLGQGPQFIFQYYEKEERGRGNFPDRFSARQFPNYSSELNVNALLLGDSALYLCASSWTGLGNTIYFGEGSWLTVV.

The chain couples TRBV7-9 to TRBJ1-5, with 9 bases identical to TRBD1. CDR3 length: 14 amino acids. After removal of 5 bases from V and 6 bases from J, the junction contained 5 bases not matched to a gene. Germline V gives CDR1 SEHNR, CDR2 FQNEAQ (reference sequence). The CDR3 here is CASSPGQGFQPQHF. The CDR3 DNA sequence: TGTGCCAGCAGCCCGGGACAGGGATTTCAGCCCCAGCATTTT.

The CDR3 DNA reads TGTGCCAGCAGCTCGAGGACAGGGAGCAATGGCTACACCTTC. Protein: CASSSRTGSNGYTF. This sequence joins TRBV7-2 and TRBJ1-2, with 8 bases aligning to TRBD1. The CDR3 covers 14 residues. The V and J ends lost 4 bases and 6 bases, in that order; junction bases with no gene match: 7. Germline V gene lookup returns CDR1 SGHTA and CDR2 FQGNSA.

The V call is TRBV29-1, the J call TRBJ2-7; 9 bases agree with TRBD1. The V and J ends lost 5 bases and 4 bases, in that order; junction bases with no gene match: 6. The CDR3 runs to 13 residues. The germline V gene has CDR1 SQVTM and CDR2 ANQGSEA. The CDR3 coding sequence is TGCAGCGTTCGGCGGACAGGGGAATACGAGCAGTACTTC. It translates to CSVRRTGEYEQYF.

This clone has a handful of counts. The rearrangement links TRBV19 to TRBJ1-5, with D unresolved. The CDR3 is made up of 13 amino acids. Deletions cut 3 bases from V and 5 bases from J, with 8 bases between. CDR1 is LNHDA and CDR2 is SQIVND in the germline V gene (reference sequence). In nucleotides, the CDR3 is TGTGCCAGTAGTATTAGGAGCCATCAGCCCCAGCATTTT. It yields the protein CASSIRSHQPQHF.

V usage is TRBV28 and J usage is TRBJ1-5; D may be TRBD1 (5 bases). V shed 6 bases and J shed 6 bases, with 15 bases lying between them. CDR1 is MDHEN and CDR2 is SYDVKM in the germline V gene. This CDR3 contains 14 residues. As DNA, the CDR3 is TGTGCCAGCAGACCTCCTGGGGGGGTTCAGCCCCAGCATTTT. It specifies CASRPPGGVQPQHF. Variable domain in full (rest from reference TRBV28 and TRBJ1-5): DVKVTQSSRYLVKRTGEKVFLECVQDMDHENMFWYRQDPGLGLRLIYFSYDVKMKEKGDIPEGYSVSREKKERFSLILESASTNQTSMYLCASRPPGGVQPQHFGDGTRLSIL.

The V and J genes are TRBV7-9 and TRBJ2-1, with 9 nucleotides matching TRBD1. CDR1 SEHNR and CDR2 FQNEAQ come from the germline V gene (reference sequence). Trimming took 5 bases from V and 5 from J; bases not matched to a gene: 4. This CDR3 is built from 14 residues. The CDR3 protein is CASSLGQGNNEQFF. DNA for the CDR3: TGTGCCAGCAGCCTAGGACAGGGGAACAATGAGCAGTTCTTC.